Listed below are T cell receptor beta chains from one sample, sequenced in a study of lymphopenia after photon versus proton radiotherapy. TCRdb keeps only in-frame clones here, not all; method: immunoSEQ multiplex PCR. The repertoire holds fewer than 25,000 clones, with 80% to 90% as singletons. The sample consisted of peripheral blood, taken from a patient treated with photon-based radiotherapy. Receptors originate from a woman aged 45-65 years with pancreatic cancer. CDR3s include the opening cysteine and the closing phenylalanine or tryptophan. The D gene is left open where the match is weak. Part of the rows lack a size; the others show once, few, many or a class for expanded clones.

D gene: TRBD2
clone size: NA
J gene: TRBJ2-1
V gene: TRBV30
CDR3 DNA: TGTGCCTGGAGTGTCCGAGTCGGGACTAGCGGGAGGGCGAATGAGCAGTTCTTC
CDR3 protein: CAWSVRVGTSGRANEQFF

D gene: TRBD1
clone size: NA
J gene: TRBJ2-3
V gene: TRBV27
CDR3 DNA: TGTGCCAGCAGTCCATTTCCCGGACAGGGAGGCAATCGGAATACGCAGTATTTT
CDR3 protein: CASSPFPGQGGNRNTQYF

D gene: TRBD1
clone size: NA
J gene: TRBJ2-7
V gene: TRBV5-1
CDR3 DNA: TGCGCCAGCAGCTTAACAGGGGGGAACTACGAGCAGTACTTC
CDR3 protein: CASSLTGGNYEQYF

D gene: NA
clone size: NA
J gene: TRBJ1-3
V gene: TRBV5-4
CDR3 DNA: TGTGCCAGCAGCTTGGCCGGGGGGCCTGGAAACACCATATATTTT
CDR3 protein: CASSLAGGPGNTIYF

D gene: NA
clone size: NA
J gene: TRBJ1-2
V gene: TRBV6-6
CDR3 DNA: TGTGCCAGCAGTTACACTCTGGGCGGGAACGGCTATGGCTACACCTTC
CDR3 protein: CASSYTLGGNGYGYTF

D gene: NA
clone size: NA
J gene: TRBJ2-1
V gene: TRBV6-6
CDR3 DNA: TGTGCCAGCAGGGACTCGGACAATGAGCAGTTCTTC
CDR3 protein: CASRDSDNEQFF

D gene: NA
clone size: NA
J gene: TRBJ2-6
V gene: TRBV19
CDR3 DNA: TGTGCCAGTAGTATAGATCCCCCCGGGACATCAGTCTCTGGGGCCAACGTCCTGACTTTC
CDR3 protein: CASSIDPPGTSVSGANVLTF

D gene: TRBD1
clone size: NA
J gene: TRBJ1-1
V gene: TRBV5-8
CDR3 DNA: TGTGCCAGCTGGGACAGGGGAACTGAAGCTTTCTTT
CDR3 protein: CASWDRGTEAFF

D gene: NA
clone size: few
J gene: TRBJ2-2
V gene: TRBV6-1
CDR3 DNA: TGTGCCAGCAGTGACCATTTCGTCACCGGGGAGCTGTTTTTT
CDR3 protein: CASSDHFVTGELFF

D gene: TRBD1
clone size: NA
J gene: TRBJ1-2
V gene: TRBV9
CDR3 DNA: TGTGCCAGCAGCGTTGCCACAGGGGCCTTTCAAGGAGGCTACACCTTC
CDR3 protein: CASSVATGAFQGGYTF

D gene: NA
clone size: NA
J gene: TRBJ1-4
V gene: TRBV5-1
CDR3 DNA: TGCGCCAGCAGCCTGGGACTTTACTCAACTAATGAAAAACTGTTTTTT
CDR3 protein: CASSLGLYSTNEKLFF

D gene: NA
clone size: NA
J gene: TRBJ2-7
V gene: TRBV28
CDR3 DNA: TGTGCCAGCAGTTTCTCACTTTCCGAGCAGTACTTC
CDR3 protein: CASSFSLSEQYF

D gene: TRBD1
clone size: NA
J gene: TRBJ1-3
V gene: TRBV5-1
CDR3 DNA: TGCGCCAGCAGCTTGGCAGGGGGCGAGGGAAACACCATATATTTT
CDR3 protein: CASSLAGGEGNTIYF

D gene: NA
clone size: medium-sized
J gene: TRBJ2-7
V gene: TRBV6-5
CDR3 DNA: TGTGCCAGCAGTTATGTCGGGACGTACGAGCAGTACTTC
CDR3 protein: CASSYVGTYEQYF

D gene: TRBD1
clone size: NA
J gene: TRBJ2-7
V gene: TRBV13
CDR3 DNA: TGTGCCAGCAGCACCGACAGGGTGGGTGAGCAGTACTTC
CDR3 protein: CASSTDRVGEQYF

D gene: NA
clone size: medium-sized
J gene: TRBJ1-2
V gene: TRBV19
CDR3 DNA: TGTGCCAGTAATATGTGGGGGTCTAACTATGGCTACACCTTC
CDR3 protein: CASNMWGSNYGYTF

D gene: TRBD2
clone size: NA
J gene: TRBJ2-2
V gene: TRBV9
CDR3 DNA: TGTGCCAGCAGCCGACTAGCGGGAGCCGGGGAGCTGTTTTTT
CDR3 protein: CASSRLAGAGELFF

D gene: TRBD1
clone size: NA
J gene: TRBJ2-7
V gene: TRBV6-1
CDR3 DNA: TGTGCCAGCAGTGATCAGACAGGGGGAAAAAACGAGCAGTACTTC
CDR3 protein: CASSDQTGGKNEQYF

D gene: NA
clone size: few
J gene: TRBJ2-1
V gene: TRBV4-1
CDR3 DNA: TGCGCCAGCAGCCAAGAGAGGTGGGCTGAGCAGTTCTTC
CDR3 protein: CASSQERWAEQFF

D gene: NA
clone size: few
J gene: TRBJ1-5
V gene: TRBV27
CDR3 DNA: TGTGCCAGCAGTTTTGACGGCAGCGGTCAGCCCCAGCATTTT
CDR3 protein: CASSFDGSGQPQHF

D gene: NA
clone size: NA
J gene: TRBJ2-5
V gene: TRBV5-8
CDR3 DNA: TGTGCCAGCAGCCGCCAAGGGGGGGAAGAGACCCAGTACTTC
CDR3 protein: CASSRQGGEETQYF

D gene: TRBD1
clone size: NA
J gene: TRBJ2-7
V gene: TRBV29-1
CDR3 DNA: TGCAGCGTTGAAGCCCCCGGGACAGACTACGAGCAGTACTTC
CDR3 protein: CSVEAPGTDYEQYF

D gene: TRBD2
clone size: NA
J gene: TRBJ2-1
V gene: TRBV6-4
CDR3 DNA: TGTGCCAGCAGTGACCGGGCGGGAGCGACGAATGAGCAGTTCTTC
CDR3 protein: CASSDRAGATNEQFF

D gene: NA
clone size: NA
J gene: TRBJ1-6
V gene: TRBV10-3
CDR3 DNA: TGTGCCATCAGTGAGCCCTTGGTAGTTGGTTCACCCCTCCACTTT
CDR3 protein: CAISEPLVVGSPLHF

D gene: NA
clone size: NA
J gene: TRBJ2-4
V gene: TRBV7-8
CDR3 DNA: TGTGCCAGCAGCTTGGACCAAAACATTCAGTACTTC
CDR3 protein: CASSLDQNIQYF

D gene: NA
clone size: NA
J gene: TRBJ1-4
V gene: TRBV7-8
CDR3 DNA: TGTGCCAGCAGCTTAGAGTCAATGTTTAGGGAAAAACTGTTTTTT
CDR3 protein: CASSLESMFREKLFF

D gene: TRBD2
clone size: NA
J gene: TRBJ2-1
V gene: TRBV19
CDR3 DNA: TGTGCCAGACTAGCGGATTACAATGAGCAGTTCTTC
CDR3 protein: CARLADYNEQFF

D gene: NA
clone size: NA
J gene: TRBJ2-7
V gene: TRBV4-3
CDR3 DNA: TGCGCCAGCAGCCAAGCCCAGGGCATCTACGAGCAGTACTTC
CDR3 protein: CASSQAQGIYEQYF

D gene: TRBD2
clone size: NA
J gene: TRBJ2-1
V gene: TRBV28
CDR3 DNA: TGTGCCAGCAAAATAGCGGGGGGCAACAATGAGCAGTTCTTC
CDR3 protein: CASKIAGGNNEQFF

D gene: TRBD1
clone size: NA
J gene: TRBJ2-3
V gene: TRBV28
CDR3 DNA: TGTGCCAGCAGTACGCTCCGGGACAGGGGGCCAACAGATACGCAGTATTTT
CDR3 protein: CASSTLRDRGPTDTQYF

D gene: TRBD1
clone size: NA
J gene: TRBJ1-1
V gene: TRBV7-2
CDR3 DNA: TGTGCCAGCAGCCCGGGGACAGGACTTATGAACACTGAAGCTTTCTTT
CDR3 protein: CASSPGTGLMNTEAFF

D gene: NA
clone size: once
J gene: TRBJ1-2
V gene: TRBV6-5
CDR3 DNA: TGTGCCAGCAGCCGGCTAGTTGAATATGGCTACACCTTC
CDR3 protein: CASSRLVEYGYTF

D gene: NA
clone size: NA
J gene: TRBJ2-3
V gene: TRBV11-3
CDR3 DNA: TGTGCCAGCATCCCCTCGCATACGCAGTATTTT
CDR3 protein: CASIPSHTQYF

D gene: NA
clone size: NA
J gene: TRBJ1-5
V gene: TRBV28
CDR3 DNA: TGTGCCAGCATAGGGCCGGTCAGGATCCAGCCCCAGCATTTT
CDR3 protein: CASIGPVRIQPQHF

D gene: NA
clone size: few
J gene: TRBJ2-7
V gene: TRBV5-1
CDR3 DNA: TGCGCCAGCAGCTTGGTCTTGGAGGGTCGCGAGCAGTACTTC
CDR3 protein: CASSLVLEGREQYF

D gene: TRBD1
clone size: NA
J gene: TRBJ2-6
V gene: TRBV4-3
CDR3 DNA: TGCGCCAGCAGCCCCGCGACAGGGGCTGGGGCCAACGTCCTGACTTTC
CDR3 protein: CASSPATGAGANVLTF

D gene: TRBD1
clone size: NA
J gene: TRBJ1-2
V gene: TRBV6-6
CDR3 DNA: TGTGCCAGCAGTTACCGGGACAGTCCCCAGAGCTTC
CDR3 protein: CASSYRDSPQSF

D gene: TRBD2
clone size: NA
J gene: TRBJ2-2
V gene: TRBV27
CDR3 DNA: TGTGCCAGCAGTTTCGGCGGGAGGGACCATAGGACCGGGGAGCTGTTTTTT
CDR3 protein: CASSFGGRDHRTGELFF

D gene: NA
clone size: NA
J gene: TRBJ2-1
V gene: TRBV29-1
CDR3 DNA: TGCAGCGTTGGCGGCCCCAATGAGCAGTTCTTC
CDR3 protein: CSVGGPNEQFF

D gene: NA
clone size: NA
J gene: TRBJ2-5
V gene: TRBV15
CDR3 DNA: TGTGCCACCAGCCCCCGGGACATCGGGGAGACCCAGTACTTC
CDR3 protein: CATSPRDIGETQYF

D gene: NA
clone size: NA
J gene: TRBJ2-7
V gene: TRBV4-1
CDR3 DNA: TGCGCCAGCAGCCAAGCCAGGTCTGCGTACGAGCAGTACTTC
CDR3 protein: CASSQARSAYEQYF

D gene: TRBD2
clone size: NA
J gene: TRBJ2-2
V gene: TRBV5-8
CDR3 DNA: TGTGCCAGCAGCTTCGCGCGTCTAGCGGCGAACACCGGGGAGCTGTTTTTT
CDR3 protein: CASSFARLAANTGELFF